This entry concerns a single T cell receptor beta chain. Its antigen is unidentified. Clones were sequenced by immunoSEQ multiplex PCR, and TCRdb holds only the in-frame ones, with some missing. The sample has roughly 90,000 clones; about 82% are singletons. Trimming left V 1 base short and J 3 bases short, with 14 bases between. The CDR3 has 15 amino acids. In germline, CDR1 is SGHNT, CDR2 YYREEE (reference sequence). This sample is part of a study of radiation and T cells in renal cell carcinoma. Study results and caveats: Top tumor clonotypes rose in blood 2 weeks post-radiation, then contracted.

Time point defined: blood 4 weeks post-SBRT, at nephrectomy. Treatment specified: 15 Gy SBRT to primary tumor, nephrectomy 4 weeks later. Nephrectomy followed 15 Gy stereotactic body radiation by 4 weeks. Blood was sampled at baseline, 2 weeks and 4 weeks after SBRT. Clear cell pathology was present in this patient's renal cell carcinoma. Sequencing was performed on blood, taken from a patient whose treatment included radiotherapy and nephrectomy. This chain uses TRBV5-4 with TRBJ2-7; D may be TRBD1 (5 bases). This receptor was identified in a man aged 50-59 years with renal cell carcinoma. CDR3 amino acids: CASSLKGRDLYEQYF. The CDR3 DNA follows: TGTGCCAGCAGCTTGAAGGGGCGCGATCTCTACGAGCAGTACTTC.